This T cell receptor beta chain was found in a study of OX40 agonist ivuxolimab in advanced cancers. Generated by immunoSEQ multiplex PCR, the TCRdb table keeps only in-frame clones and is missing some. The sample consists of roughly 75,000 clones, 80% to 90% of them appearing once. The CDR3 extends over 16 amino acids. The germline V gene encodes CDR1 LGHNT and CDR2 FRNRAP. Trimming removed 8 bases at V and 3 bases at J, with 22 bases between. This clone has a handful of counts. V usage is TRBV12-5 and J usage is TRBJ1-1; D is unresolved. This TCR derives from an adult with an advanced solid tumor such as melanoma, head and neck, liver or kidney cancer. Here the sequenced sample was CD4+ or CD8+ T cells sorted from blood, taken in a trial of the OX40 agonist ivuxolimab. In nucleotides, the CDR3 is TGTGCTAGTTTGTCGTGGGGTGAGGGATGGGACACTGAAGCTTTCTTT. It is translated as CASLSWGEGWDTEAFF.